Included here is one T cell receptor beta chain sequence, with context. The antigen remains undetermined. This sample is part of a study of post-analysis software for immune sequencing data. Study background: Patients had relapsing-remitting, secondary progressive or progressive-relapsing multiple sclerosis; some lacked subtype.

cDNA libraries for TCR beta contained unique molecular identifiers. When about 0.9 to 10 million T cells were used, they gave about 550,000 cDNA molecules. TCRdb independently ran MiXCR on the PCR reads; one entry per CDR3 protein. The data show 750,000 to 950,000 distinct CDR3 sequences, with around 45% seen just once and 4.9% held by the top ten. Study observations and caveats: F measure grouped same-batch samples tightly together. Four or five TRBV segments, including TRBV5-6, TRBV5-1 and TRBV20-1, were more frequent in patients than controls. Significantly lower normalized Chao1 diversity was seen in multiple sclerosis patients than in controls.

The CDR3 sequence is 13 residues long. Germline CDR1 and CDR2: DFQATT and SNEGSKA (reference sequence). Material for sequencing was blood. J is TRBJ2-7 and V is TRBV20-1, with 7 positions matching TRBD2. TRBJ2-5 explains the end of the DNA better; the J call may be wrong. The receptor was derived from a girl aged 10-17 years with multiple sclerosis. The CDR3 loop is CSASSLAAETQYF. CDR3 DNA: TGCAGTGCTAGTTCGCTAGCGGCAGAGACCCAGTACTTC.